The 13 T cell receptor beta chains listed next were all sequenced from one sample in a study of CD4+ T cells in melanoma. Sequencing was performed with immunoSEQ multiplex PCR; in TCRdb, only in-frame clones are kept and a portion is missing. The sample includes about 140,000 clones, about nine tenths of them seen just once. Receptors were obtained from a human donor with melanoma.

The chain couples TRBV18 to TRBJ2-1; 8 bases align to TRBD1. This CDR3 comprises 14 residues. The J segment lost 8 bases and the V segment lost 3 bases, leaving 6 bases of the junction unmatched. Germline V gene data show CDR1 as KGHSH and CDR2 as LQKENI. The CDR3 sequence: CASSPSDREHEQFF. The DNA for the CDR3 is TGTGCCAGCTCACCGTCGGACAGGGAGCATGAGCAGTTCTTC.

The rearrangement joins TRBV7-9 to TRBJ2-1, with D perhaps matching TRBD1 or TRBD2 (5 bases each). The CDR3 is 18 amino acids. V gave up 5 bases and J gave up 4 bases, with 24 bases separating them. Germline loops: CDR1 SEHNR, CDR2 FQNEAQ (reference sequence). The CDR3 sequence is CASSTKPPGPLRYNEQFF. For the CDR3, the DNA is TGTGCCAGCAGCACGAAGCCTCCGGGACCTCTACGATACAATGAGCAGTTCTTC.

The chain employs TRBV5-1 and TRBJ2-5; D remains unclear. V shed 1 base and J shed 2 bases, with 12 bases lying between them. CDR1 and CDR2 from the germline V gene are SGHRS and YFSETQ. There are 15 residues in the CDR3. The CDR3 protein is CASSLMGQSQETQYF. The CDR3 DNA is TGCGCCAGCAGCTTGATGGGCCAAAGTCAAGAGACCCAGTACTTC.

This clone came up once. The chain uses TRBV28 and TRBJ2-1; 11 bases map to TRBD2. After removal of 5 bases from V and 7 bases from J, the junction contained 13 bases not matched to a gene. Germline V gives CDR1 MDHEN, CDR2 SYDVKM. The CDR3 spans 17 residues. For the CDR3, the DNA is TGTGCCAGCAGTCCGGCCATTCTAGCGGGGGGAGGGAATGAGCAGTTCTTC. Its protein product is CASSPAILAGGGNEQFF.

The chain recombines TRBV5-4 with TRBJ2-7, with TRBD2 matching 7 bases. V lost 2 bases to trimming and J lost 0 bases; unmatched junction nucleotides: 8. This CDR3 has 16 residues. CDR1 SGHNT and CDR2 YYREEE come from the germline V gene (reference sequence). CDR3 region: CASSFGAGVHSYEQYF. The CDR3 DNA follows: TGTGCCAGCAGCTTTGGGGCGGGGGTACACTCCTACGAGCAGTACTTC. The variable domain in full, with the rest retrieved from reference TRBV5-4 and TRBJ2-7, is ETGVTQSPTHLIKTRGQQVTLRCSSQSGHNTVSWYQQALGQGPQFIFQYYREEENGRGNFPPRFSGLQFPNYSSELNVNALELDDSALYLCASSFGAGVHSYEQYFGPGTRLTVT.

The J gene is TRBJ1-4, the V gene TRBV7-8, with D possibly being TRBD1 (6 bases). There are 16 residues in the CDR3. Germline values: CDR1 SGHVS, CDR2 FQNEAQ. Trimming removed 5 bases from V and 10 bases from J, with 23 bases in between. CDR3 loop: CASSLSLAGEAGKLFF. Here the CDR3 DNA reads TGTGCCAGCAGCCTCTCCTTGGCAGGGGAGGCGGGAAAACTGTTTTTT.

V is TRBV7-3 and J is TRBJ2-1; 8 bases align to TRBD2. Germline values: CDR1 SGHTA, CDR2 FQGTGA. The V gene end was trimmed by 2 bases and the J gene end by 5 bases; junction bases not matched to a gene: 5. The CDR3 covers 15 residues. CDR3 nucleotide sequence: TGTGCCAGCAGCTTAGGACTAGCCGGTCACAATGAGCAGTTCTTC. This codes for CASSLGLAGHNEQFF.

The genes are TRBV2 and TRBJ2-3; D may correspond to TRBD1 or TRBD2 (5 bases each). The CDR3 totals 14 residues. Germline assignment: CDR1 SNHLY and CDR2 FYNNEI. The ends were cut back, 6 bases at V and 7 bases at J, with 17 bases in the middle. The CDR3 coding sequence is TGTGCCAGCAGCCTGGACCGTGGGACGTATACGCAGTATTTT. Translating it yields CASSLDRGTYTQYF.

The chain employs TRBV7-2 and TRBJ1-6; D gene ambiguous. Trimming stripped 0 bases from V and 7 bases from J, with 1 base between. Germline V lookup: CDR1 SGHTA, CDR2 FQGNSA. The CDR3 has 12 residues. CDR3 sequence: CASSLANSPLHF. The CDR3 DNA reads as TGTGCCAGCAGCTTAGCAAATTCACCCCTCCACTTT.

The chain combines TRBV6-1 with TRBJ1-2, with D unresolved. V lost 0 bases and J 3 bases, leaving 8 bases between the germline ends. The CDR3 runs to 14 residues. Germline CDR1 reads MNHNS; CDR2 reads SASEGT. CDR3 in amino acids: CASSEAYSDYGYTF. In DNA form, the CDR3 reads TGTGCCAGCAGTGAAGCTTACAGCGACTATGGCTACACCTTC.

V is TRBV7-7 and J is TRBJ2-5; 7 bases are shared with TRBD2. Germline loops: CDR1 SSHAT, CDR2 FNYEAQ (reference sequence). The CDR3 extends over 15 amino acids. V lost 3 bases to trimming and J lost 0 bases; unmatched junction nucleotides: 4. CDR3 protein: CASSLGRGNQETQYF. The CDR3 coding sequence is TGTGCCAGCAGCTTGGGGAGGGGCAACCAAGAGACCCAGTACTTC.

The chain carries TRBV11-2 and TRBJ2-7; 11 nucleotides line up with TRBD2. The CDR3 has 16 amino acids. Germline CDR1 and CDR2: SGHAT and FQNNGV. V gave up 0 bases and J gave up 4 bases; unmatched junction bases: 5. The CDR3 is CASSLDELAGAYEQYF. CDR3 in DNA: TGTGCCAGCAGCTTAGATGAACTAGCGGGGGCTTACGAGCAGTACTTC.

V usage is TRBV11-2 and J usage is TRBJ1-2; D is unresolved. Germline V gives CDR1 SGHAT, CDR2 FQNNGV. This CDR3 is built from 14 residues. Deletions cut 1 base from V and 2 bases from J, with 8 bases between. The CDR3 protein is CASSLAMDNYGYTF. CDR3 DNA: TGTGCCAGCAGCTTAGCGATGGACAACTATGGCTACACCTTC.